These 11 T cell receptor beta chains were all obtained from the same sample, sequenced in a study of a mutant IDH1 vaccine in newly diagnosed glioma. Measured with immunoSEQ multiplex PCR; TCRdb has only the in-frame clones, and not every one. The repertoire holds tens of thousands of clones, with roughly 82% as singletons. Time point defined: week 47, end of study. Alongside topical imiquimod, each dose of vaccine comprised 300 ug of mutant IDH1 20-mer peptide. For these TCRs, the target antigens are not known. The sequencing here drew on PBMCs, taken from a glioma patient whose treatment included an IDH1 peptide vaccine. All receptors come from a young man with glioma. Some clones in this sample may be carry-over from other donors' samples.

CDR3 sequence reads: CAWSDGRNTEAFF. Written as DNA, the CDR3 is TGTGCCTGGAGTGACGGCAGGAACACTGAAGCTTTCTTT. J is TRBJ1-1 and V is TRBV30; D unresolved. V was shortened by 1 base and J by 1 base, with 7 bases between the two germline ends. This CDR3 region has 13 residues. CDR1 is GTSNPN and CDR2 is SVGIG in the germline V gene (reference sequence). Filled out from reference TRBV30 and TRBJ1-1, the complete variable domain reads SQTIHQWPATLVQPVGSPLSLECTVEGTSNPNLYWYRQAAGRGLQLLFYSVGIGQISSEVPQNLSASRPQDRQFILSSKKLLLSDSGFYLCAWSDGRNTEAFFGQGTRLTVV.

The V and J genes are TRBV5-8 and TRBJ1-1, with a weak D call TRBD1 (5 bases). Germline-derived CDR1 and CDR2 are SGHTS and YDEGEE. This CDR3 region has 14 residues. Between the trimmed V and J ends, which lost 7 bases and 3 bases, there was a span of 16 bases. CDR3 in amino acids: CASFTTGVYTEAFF. CDR3 bases: TGTGCCAGCTTTACAACAGGAGTGTACACTGAAGCTTTCTTT.

The J gene is TRBJ1-1, the V gene TRBV4-3; D perhaps matches TRBD1 (6 bases). Trimming pared 3 bases from V and 10 bases from J, leaving 18 bases between. CDR3 length: 14 amino acids. Looked up from germline, CDR1 is LGHNA and CDR2 is YSLEER. The CDR3 DNA reads TGCGCCAGCAGCCAGATGACAGGACCCTGGGTAGCTTTCTTT. It is translated as CASSQMTGPWVAFF.

This chain uses TRBV19 with TRBJ1-2; tentatively, D is TRBD1 (5 bases). Germline V gives CDR1 LNHDA, CDR2 SQIVND (reference sequence). This CDR3 region has 16 residues. Trimming stripped 0 bases from V and 5 bases from J, with 16 bases between. CDR3 residues: CASSIDWDFPGYGYTF. In DNA, the CDR3 is TGTGCCAGTAGTATAGACTGGGACTTCCCAGGGTATGGCTACACCTTC.

The rearrangement joins TRBV28 to TRBJ1-3; possible D gene TRBD1, 5 bases. CDR1 and CDR2 (germline): MDHEN, SYDVKM. The CDR3 loop spans 14 amino acids. V lost 4 bases, J lost 7 bases, and 14 bases lay in between. CDR3 residues: CASSYSGVGNTIYF. The CDR3 DNA follows: TGTGCCAGCAGTTACTCGGGGGTAGGGAACACCATATATTTT.

This chain joins TRBV7-2 and TRBJ2-1; D possibly matches TRBD1 or TRBD2 (5 bases each). The CDR3 has 13 amino acids. The germline V gene encodes CDR1 SGHTA and CDR2 FQGNSA. Trimming pared 3 bases from V and 5 bases from J, leaving 8 bases between. CDR3 in amino acids: CASSLGTHNEQFF. Here the CDR3 DNA reads TGTGCCAGCAGCTTGGGGACCCACAATGAGCAGTTCTTC.

The genes are TRBV5-6 and TRBJ1-3; tentatively, D is TRBD1 (6 bases). The CDR3 spans 15 residues. V lost 4 bases to trimming and J lost 2 bases, with 13 bases between them. The germline gives CDR1 SGHDT, CDR2 YYEEEE. The CDR3 coding sequence is TGTGCCAGCAGCCCCTGGGGGGCACCTGGAAACACCATATATTTT. This gives the protein CASSPWGAPGNTIYF.

The rearrangement links TRBV7-9 to TRBJ2-1; 7 nucleotides line up with TRBD2. Germline V gives CDR1 SEHNR, CDR2 FQNEAQ (reference sequence). Losses at the gene ends were 4 bases for V and 0 bases for J; bases not matched to a gene: 3. The CDR3 loop spans 15 amino acids. The CDR3 nucleotides read TGTGCCAGCAGCTCAGCGGGATTCTCCTACAATGAGCAGTTCTTC. This gives the protein CASSSAGFSYNEQFF.

In its sample, this clone was seen a few times. This chain links TRBV27 with TRBJ1-1; D is unresolved. Per germline, CDR1 MNHEY and CDR2 SMNVEV (reference sequence). This CDR3 contains 14 residues. Deletions cut 4 bases from V and 4 bases from J, with 13 bases between. DNA of the CDR3: TGTGCCAGCAGTTCCGCGGGTGGTCCCACTGAAGCTTTCTTT. Translation: CASSSAGGPTEAFF.

A remark on this clone: Relative to the germline gene, one junction end is altered; a read error may explain this. V is TRBV7-7 and J is TRBJ2-1, with 8 nucleotides matching TRBD2. This CDR3 is built from 14 residues. Germline V gene lookup returns CDR1 SSHAT and CDR2 FNYEAQ (reference sequence). This CDR3 reads CASSSGLAGDEQFF. The CDR3 DNA reads TGTGCTAGCAGCTCTGGACTAGCTGGCGATGAGCAGTTCTTC.

Written as DNA, the CDR3 is TGTGCCAGCAGTAAAACCAGGGTGGCTCAGCCCCAGCATTTT. Amino acids: CASSKTRVAQPQHF. The rearrangement links TRBV6-6 to TRBJ1-5; D possibly corresponds to TRBD1 (5 bases). Per germline, CDR1 MNHNY and CDR2 SVGAGI (reference sequence). V gave up 5 bases and J gave up 6 bases, with 14 bases separating them. The CDR3 consists of 14 residues.